The T cell receptor beta chain described here comes from a study of T cells after yellow fever vaccination. TCRdb re-called the 5' RACE reads with MiXCR, one entry per CDR3 protein. The sample includes 400,000 to 450,000 distinct CDR3 sequences, 18% of them seen just once. This clonotype was observed a few times. CDR1 and CDR2 (germline): SQVTM, ANQGSEA. This CDR3 region has 13 residues. V lost 0 bases and J lost 2, with 7 bases in between. This TCR was recovered from a man between 18 and 29 years old who received the YFV17D yellow fever vaccine. The rearrangement links TRBV29-1 to TRBJ1-2; D is possibly TRBD1 (5 bases). This specimen was PBMCs, taken before the yellow fever booster vaccination. The CDR3 DNA is TGCAGCGTTGAAGACGGGGGGAACTATGGCTACACCTTC. Translating gives CSVEDGGNYGYTF.